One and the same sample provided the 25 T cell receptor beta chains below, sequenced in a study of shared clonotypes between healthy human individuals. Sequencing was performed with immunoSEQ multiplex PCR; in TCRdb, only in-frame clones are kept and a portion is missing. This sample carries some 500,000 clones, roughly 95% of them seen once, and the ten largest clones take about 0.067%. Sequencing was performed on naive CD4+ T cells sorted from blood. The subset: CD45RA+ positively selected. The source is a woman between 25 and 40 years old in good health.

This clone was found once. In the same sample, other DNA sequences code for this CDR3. The CDR3 reads CASSPSSYEQYF. For the CDR3, the DNA is TGTGCCAGCAGTCCGAGCTCCTACGAGCAGTACTTC. The rearrangement uses TRBV2 and TRBJ2-7, with unresolved D. Trimming removed 5 bases from V and 0 bases from J, with 5 bases in between. The CDR3 is made up of 12 amino acids. Germline V CDR1 and CDR2: SNHLY, FYNNEI.

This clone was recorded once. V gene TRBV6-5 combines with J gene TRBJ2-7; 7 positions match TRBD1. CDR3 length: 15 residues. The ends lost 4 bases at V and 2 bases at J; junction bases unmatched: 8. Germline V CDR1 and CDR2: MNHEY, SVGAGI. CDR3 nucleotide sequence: TGTGCCAGCAGTTTGCCCCGGGACAGCACCTACGAGCAGTACTTC. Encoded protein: CASSLPRDSTYEQYF.

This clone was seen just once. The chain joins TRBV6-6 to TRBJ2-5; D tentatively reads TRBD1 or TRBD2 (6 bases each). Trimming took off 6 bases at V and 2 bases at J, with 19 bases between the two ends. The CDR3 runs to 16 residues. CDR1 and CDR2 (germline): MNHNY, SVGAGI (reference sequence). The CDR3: CASRGRPGASQETQYF. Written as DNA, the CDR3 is TGTGCCAGCAGGGGAAGACCGGGGGCTTCACAAGAGACCCAGTACTTC.

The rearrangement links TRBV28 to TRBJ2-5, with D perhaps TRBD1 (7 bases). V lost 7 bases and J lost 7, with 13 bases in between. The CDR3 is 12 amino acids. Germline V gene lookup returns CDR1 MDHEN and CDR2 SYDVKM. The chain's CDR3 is CASNPQGGTQYF. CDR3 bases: TGTGCCAGCAACCCCCAGGGGGGGACCCAGTACTTC. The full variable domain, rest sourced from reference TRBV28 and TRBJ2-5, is DVKVTQSSRYLVKRTGEKVFLECVQDMDHENMFWYRQDPGLGLRLIYFSYDVKMKEKGDIPEGYSVSREKKERFSLILESASTNQTSMYLCASNPQGGTQYFGPGTRLLVL.

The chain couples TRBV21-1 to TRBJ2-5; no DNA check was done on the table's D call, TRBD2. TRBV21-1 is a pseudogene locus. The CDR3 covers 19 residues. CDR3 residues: CASRGLDRTSGRLGETQYF. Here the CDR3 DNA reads TGTGCCAGCAGGGGTTTGGATAGGACTAGCGGGAGATTAGGGGAGACCCAGTACTTC.

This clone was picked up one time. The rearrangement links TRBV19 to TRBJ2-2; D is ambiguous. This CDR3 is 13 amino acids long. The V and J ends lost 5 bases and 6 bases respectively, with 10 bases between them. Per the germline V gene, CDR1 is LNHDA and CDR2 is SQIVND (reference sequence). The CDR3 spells CASSRRRSGELFF. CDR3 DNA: TGTGCCAGTAGTCGTCGTAGGTCCGGGGAGCTGTTTTTT.

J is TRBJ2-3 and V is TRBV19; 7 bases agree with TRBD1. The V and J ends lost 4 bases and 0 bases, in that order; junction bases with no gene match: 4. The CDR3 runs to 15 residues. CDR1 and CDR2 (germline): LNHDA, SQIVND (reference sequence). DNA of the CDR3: TGTGCCAGTAGTAAACAGGGGTTTAGCACAGATACGCAGTATTTT. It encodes CASSKQGFSTDTQYF.

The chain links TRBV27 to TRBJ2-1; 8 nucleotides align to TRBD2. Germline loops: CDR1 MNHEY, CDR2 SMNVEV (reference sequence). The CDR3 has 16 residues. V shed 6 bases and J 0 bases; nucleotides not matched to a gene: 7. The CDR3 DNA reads TGTGCCAGCAGCCTGGGTAGCGGGGTCTCCTACAATGAGCAGTTCTTC. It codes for CASSLGSGVSYNEQFF.

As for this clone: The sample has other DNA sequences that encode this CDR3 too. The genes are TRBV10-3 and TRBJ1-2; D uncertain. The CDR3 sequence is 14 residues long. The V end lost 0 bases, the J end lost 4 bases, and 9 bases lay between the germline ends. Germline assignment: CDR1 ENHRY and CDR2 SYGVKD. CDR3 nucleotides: TGTGCCATCAGTGAGTCAGGCGCCGGCTATGGCTACACCTTC. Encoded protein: CAISESGAGYGYTF.

Here the CDR3 reads CASSFDRTYGYTF. Here the CDR3 DNA reads TGCGCCAGCAGCTTCGACCGGACCTATGGCTACACCTTC. The J gene is TRBJ1-2, the V gene TRBV5-1; D unresolved. Germline loops: CDR1 SGHRS, CDR2 YFSETQ. Trimming cost V 2 bases and J 4 bases, with 9 bases left between them. The CDR3 extends over 13 amino acids.

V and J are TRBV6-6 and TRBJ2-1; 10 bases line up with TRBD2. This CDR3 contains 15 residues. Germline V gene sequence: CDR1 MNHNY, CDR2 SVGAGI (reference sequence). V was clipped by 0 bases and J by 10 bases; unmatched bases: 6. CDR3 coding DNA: TGTGCCAGCAGTTACTCCGGGGTAGCGGGAGGAGAGCAGTTCTTC. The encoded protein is CASSYSGVAGGEQFF.

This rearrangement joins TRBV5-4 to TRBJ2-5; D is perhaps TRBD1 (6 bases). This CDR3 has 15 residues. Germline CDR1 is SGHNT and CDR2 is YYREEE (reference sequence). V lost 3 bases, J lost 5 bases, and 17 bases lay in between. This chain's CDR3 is CASSSGQLEGETQYF. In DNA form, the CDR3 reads TGTGCCAGCAGCTCAGGACAGTTAGAGGGGGAGACCCAGTACTTC.

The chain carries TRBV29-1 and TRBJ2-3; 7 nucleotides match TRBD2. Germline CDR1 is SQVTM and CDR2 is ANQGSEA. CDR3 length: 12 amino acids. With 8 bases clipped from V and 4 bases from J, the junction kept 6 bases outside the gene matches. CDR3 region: CSSRAGADTQYF. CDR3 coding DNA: TGCAGCTCCCGTGCGGGGGCAGATACGCAGTATTTT.

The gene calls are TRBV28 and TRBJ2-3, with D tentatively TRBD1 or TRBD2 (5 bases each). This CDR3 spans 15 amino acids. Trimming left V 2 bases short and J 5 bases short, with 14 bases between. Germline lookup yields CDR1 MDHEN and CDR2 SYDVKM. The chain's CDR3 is CASSLQSGPKDTQYF. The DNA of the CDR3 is TGTGCCAGCAGTTTACAGTCGGGACCTAAAGATACGCAGTATTTT.

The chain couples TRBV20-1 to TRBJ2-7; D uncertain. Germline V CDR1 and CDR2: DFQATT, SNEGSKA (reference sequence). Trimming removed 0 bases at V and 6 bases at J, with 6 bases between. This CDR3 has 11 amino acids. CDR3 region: CSARDAPEQYF. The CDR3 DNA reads TGCAGTGCTAGAGATGCGCCCGAGCAGTACTTC.

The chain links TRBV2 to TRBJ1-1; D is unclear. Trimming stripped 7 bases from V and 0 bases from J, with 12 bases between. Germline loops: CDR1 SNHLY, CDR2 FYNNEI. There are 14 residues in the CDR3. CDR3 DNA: TGTGCCAGCACCGAACGCAGATTGAACACTGAAGCTTTCTTT. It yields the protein CASTERRLNTEAFF.

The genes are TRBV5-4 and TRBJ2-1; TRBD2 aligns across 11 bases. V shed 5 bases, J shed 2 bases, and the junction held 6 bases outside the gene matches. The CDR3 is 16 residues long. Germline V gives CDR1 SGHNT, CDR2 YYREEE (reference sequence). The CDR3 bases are TGTGCCAGCAGTAAATCGGGACTAGCGGCCTACAATGAGCAGTTCTTC. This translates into CASSKSGLAAYNEQFF.

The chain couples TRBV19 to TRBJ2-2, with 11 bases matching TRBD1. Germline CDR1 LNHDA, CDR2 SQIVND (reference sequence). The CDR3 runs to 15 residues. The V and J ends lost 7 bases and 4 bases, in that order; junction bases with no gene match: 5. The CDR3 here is CASTVGQGVTGELFF. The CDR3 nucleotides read TGTGCCAGTACCGTGGGACAGGGGGTCACCGGGGAGCTGTTTTTT. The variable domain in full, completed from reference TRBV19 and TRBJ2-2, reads DGGITQSPKYLFRKEGQNVTLSCEQNLNHDAMYWYRQDPGQGLRLIYYSQIVNDFQKGDIAEGYSVSREKKESFPLTVTSAQKNPTAFYLCASTVGQGVTGELFFGEGSRLTVL.

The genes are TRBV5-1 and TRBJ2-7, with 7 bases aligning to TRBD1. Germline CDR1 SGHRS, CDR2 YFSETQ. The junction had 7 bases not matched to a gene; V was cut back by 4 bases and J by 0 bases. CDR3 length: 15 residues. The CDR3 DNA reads TGCGCCAGCAGCGACCGAGGGGGCAGCTCCTACGAGCAGTACTTC. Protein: CASSDRGGSSYEQYF.

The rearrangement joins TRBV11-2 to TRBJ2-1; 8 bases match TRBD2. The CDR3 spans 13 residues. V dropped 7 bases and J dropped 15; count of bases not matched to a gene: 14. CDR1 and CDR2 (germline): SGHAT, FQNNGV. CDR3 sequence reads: CASNDLPEREWFF. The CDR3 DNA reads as TGTGCCAGCAACGACTTACCGGAGCGGGAGTGGTTCTTC.

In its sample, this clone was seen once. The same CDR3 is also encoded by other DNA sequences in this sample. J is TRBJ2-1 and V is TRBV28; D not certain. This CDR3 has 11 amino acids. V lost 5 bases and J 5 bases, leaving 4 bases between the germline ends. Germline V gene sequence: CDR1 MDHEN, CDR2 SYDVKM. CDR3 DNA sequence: TGTGCCAGCAGTGGAAACAATGAGCAGTTCTTC. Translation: CASSGNNEQFF.

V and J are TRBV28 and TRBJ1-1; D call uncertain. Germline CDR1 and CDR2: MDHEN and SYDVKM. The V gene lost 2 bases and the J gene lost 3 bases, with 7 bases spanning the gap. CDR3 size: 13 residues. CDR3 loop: CASSLTQDTEAFF. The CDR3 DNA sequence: TGTGCCAGCAGTTTAACGCAGGACACTGAAGCTTTCTTT.

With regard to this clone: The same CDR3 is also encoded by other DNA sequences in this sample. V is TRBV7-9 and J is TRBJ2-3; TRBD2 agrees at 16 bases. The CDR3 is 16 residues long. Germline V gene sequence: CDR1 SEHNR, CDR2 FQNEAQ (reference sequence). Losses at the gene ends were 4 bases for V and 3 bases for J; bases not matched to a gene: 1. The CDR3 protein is CASSSGLAGGTDTQYF. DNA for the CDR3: TGTGCCAGCAGCTCGGGACTAGCGGGGGGGACAGATACGCAGTATTTT. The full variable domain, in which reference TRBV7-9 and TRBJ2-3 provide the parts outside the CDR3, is DTGVSQNPRHKITKRGQNVTFRCDPISEHNRLYWYRQTLGQGPEFLTYFQNEAQLEKSRLLSDRFSAERPKGSFSTLEIQRTEQGDSAMYLCASSSGLAGGTDTQYFGPGTRLTVL.

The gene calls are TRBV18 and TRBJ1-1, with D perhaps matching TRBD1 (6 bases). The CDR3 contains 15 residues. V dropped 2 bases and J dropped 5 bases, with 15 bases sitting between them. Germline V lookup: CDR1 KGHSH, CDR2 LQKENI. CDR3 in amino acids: CASSPSWGASTEAFF. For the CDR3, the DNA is TGTGCCAGCTCACCAAGTTGGGGGGCGAGTACTGAAGCTTTCTTT.

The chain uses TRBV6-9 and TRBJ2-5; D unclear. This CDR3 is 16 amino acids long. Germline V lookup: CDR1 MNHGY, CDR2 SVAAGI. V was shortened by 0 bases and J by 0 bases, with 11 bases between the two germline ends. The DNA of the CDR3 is TGTGCCAGCAGTTATTCGGAGCCACTCTACCAAGAGACCCAGTACTTC. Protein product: CASSYSEPLYQETQYF.